This T cell receptor (beta chain) was sequenced during a study of read filtering for tumor transcriptome and immune sequencing. Study details: Revised staging placed roughly 8 patients in R-ISS I, some 17 in II, roughly 7 in III. Whole-transcriptome libraries were prepared after DNase treatment.

This library used roughly 400 ng RNA and molecular barcoded adaptors spanning alpha/delta and beta/gamma chains. Using its own MiXCR run on the reads, TCRdb lists one record per CDR3 protein. The sample lists approximately 61,000 distinct CDR3 sequences, approximately 20% occurring once. Findings and limits, study-wide: Sorted CD138-negative bone marrow cells were not purified T cells.

This clonotype was picked up many times. Antigen unknown. This CDR3 comprises 12 residues. Trimming shortened V by 4 bases and J by 1 base, and 6 bases separated the two germline ends. Germline V gene sequence: CDR1 SGHRS, CDR2 YFSETQ. At the time of active disease, bone marrow was collected from every patient. The chain is built from TRBV5-1 and TRBJ2-7; no clear D. The sequence derives from a donor older than 35 with multiple myeloma. Sequencing was performed on a population of CD138-negative cells sorted from bone marrow. The CDR3 sequence is CASSVPSYEQYF. DNA for the CDR3: TGCGCCAGCAGCGTACCGTCCTACGAGCAGTACTTC.